One sample yielded the 15 T cell receptor beta chains listed below, sequenced in a study of blood T cell repertoires in COVID-19. Method: immunoSEQ multiplex PCR; TCRdb's copy keeps in-frame clones and lacks some. This table holds roughly 250,000 clones, 82% found once. Source material: peripheral blood. The receptors were sampled from a woman of 80 years or more with active or convalescent COVID-19.

V gene TRBV23-1 combines with J gene TRBJ2-7; D is uncertain. TRBV23-1 is treated as an ORF (open reading frame) with a function not yet certain. This CDR3 region has 14 residues. Trimming left V 0 bases short and J 5 bases short, with 11 bases between. This CDR3 reads CASSQSPECHEQYF. For the CDR3, the DNA is TGCGCCAGCAGTCAATCTCCAGAATGCCACGAGCAGTACTTC.

This clone was found a few times. The chain couples TRBV28 to TRBJ2-7, with a tentative D call TRBD2 (7 bases). Germline V gene sequence: CDR1 MDHEN, CDR2 SYDVKM. Between the trimmed V and J ends, which lost 9 bases and 4 bases, there was a span of 31 bases. This CDR3 has 18 amino acids. CDR3 DNA: TGTGCCAGTTCTGGGCAGGGAGGGATAGGGGGAAGTCCGTACGAGCAGTACTTC. Amino acid sequence: CASSGQGGIGGSPYEQYF.

The gene calls are TRBV28 and TRBJ1-6, with D possibly being TRBD1 (6 bases). The ends were cut back, 7 bases at V and 7 bases at J, with 14 bases in the middle. The CDR3 loop spans 14 amino acids. Germline assignment: CDR1 MDHEN and CDR2 SYDVKM. The CDR3 spells CASTRGQENSPLHF. The DNA for the CDR3 is TGTGCCAGCACGCGGGGGCAGGAGAATTCACCCCTCCACTTT.

This clone appeared a single time. This chain uses TRBV5-1 with TRBJ1-1; D may be TRBD1 (6 bases). Germline CDR1 is SGHRS and CDR2 is YFSETQ. The V gene lost 4 bases and the J gene lost 1 base, with 17 bases spanning the gap. The CDR3 totals 16 residues. The CDR3 here is CASSIRGLGGNTEAFF. CDR3 DNA sequence: TGCGCCAGCAGCATCAGGGGTCTTGGCGGGAACACTGAAGCTTTCTTT. The complete variable domain, with remaining parts taken from reference TRBV5-1 and TRBJ1-1, reads KAGVTQTPRYLIKTRGQQVTLSCSPISGHRSVSWYQQTPGQGLQFLFEYFSETQRNKGNFPGRFSGRQFSNSRSEMNVSTLELGDSALYLCASSIRGLGGNTEAFFGQGTRLTVV.

The V call is TRBV28, the J call TRBJ2-7, with 7 bases aligning to TRBD1. CDR3 length: 16 residues. The V and J ends lost 5 bases and 4 bases, in that order; junction bases with no gene match: 14. Looked up from germline, CDR1 is MDHEN and CDR2 is SYDVKM. CDR3 nucleotide sequence: TGTGCCAGCAGTCCGACAGGGATCGGTACGGGGTACGAGCAGTACTTC. Amino acid sequence: CASSPTGIGTGYEQYF.

The gene calls are TRBV28 and TRBJ2-1; D is undetermined. Germline CDR1 MDHEN, CDR2 SYDVKM. The CDR3 length is 13 residues. V lost 6 bases and J 7 bases, leaving 13 bases between the germline ends. The CDR3 sequence is CASRALQVNEQFF. The CDR3 bases are TGTGCCAGCAGAGCACTCCAGGTGAATGAGCAGTTCTTC.

V gene TRBV15 combines with J gene TRBJ1-2; TRBD1 agrees at 7 bases. J gave up 2 bases and V 3 bases, and 0 bases lay outside the gene matches. The CDR3 length is 13 residues. Germline V CDR1 and CDR2: LNHNV, YYDKDF (reference sequence). Here the CDR3 reads CATSRTGNYGYTF. CDR3 DNA: TGTGCCACCAGCAGGACAGGGAACTATGGCTACACCTTC. The entire variable domain, with the rest obtained from reference TRBV15 and TRBJ1-2, is as follows: DAMVIQNPRYQVTQFGKPVTLSCSQTLNHNVMYWYQQKSSQAPKLLFHYYDKDFNNEADTPDNFQSRRPNTSFCFLDIRSPGLGDTAMYLCATSRTGNYGYTFGSGTRLTVV.

Remarks on this clone: Other DNA variants within this sample encode the same CDR3. The genes are TRBV6-5 and TRBJ1-5; unclear D gene. Germline CDR1 is MNHEY and CDR2 is SVGAGI. This CDR3 comprises 12 residues. The ends were cut back, 5 bases at V and 4 bases at J, with 6 bases in the middle. The CDR3 nucleotides read TGTGCCAGCAGTCTCACAAATCAGCCCCAGCATTTT. Amino acids: CASSLTNQPQHF.

The chain couples TRBV7-2 to TRBJ1-4; possibly TRBD1 for D (6 bases). The V gene lost 1 base and the J gene lost 4 bases, with 7 bases spanning the gap. CDR1 and CDR2 from the germline V gene are SGHTA and FQGNSA. The CDR3 has 14 amino acids. The CDR3 region is CASSLVRGNEKLFF. The DNA of the CDR3 is TGTGCCAGCAGCTTAGTCAGGGGTAATGAAAAACTGTTTTTT. The entire variable domain, with the rest obtained from reference TRBV7-2 and TRBJ1-4, is as follows: GAGVSQSPSNKVTEKGKDVELRCDPISGHTALYWYRQSLGQGLEFLIYFQGNSAPDKSGLPSDRFSAERTGGSVSTLTIQRTQQEDSAVYLCASSLVRGNEKLFFGSGTQLSVL.

V is TRBV29-1 and J is TRBJ1-1; no firm D call. This CDR3 has 14 residues. The V gene's germline CDR1 is SQVTM and CDR2 ANQGSEA. V was clipped by 0 bases and J by 10 bases, with 18 bases between them. CDR3 amino acids: CSVEDNSSGSRAFF. The DNA of the CDR3 is TGCAGCGTTGAAGATAACAGTTCGGGATCCAGAGCTTTCTTT.

This clone was detected a few times. The chain links TRBV28 to TRBJ1-1; no clear D gene. The germline V gene encodes CDR1 MDHEN and CDR2 SYDVKM. The ends were cut back, 2 bases at V and 10 bases at J, with 11 bases in the middle. The CDR3 consists of 12 residues. In DNA form, the CDR3 reads TGTGCCAGCAGTTTACCCGAGGGTGCAGCTTTCTTT. Amino acid sequence: CASSLPEGAAFF. Looking up the rest from reference TRBV28 and TRBJ1-1 gives the full variable domain: DVKVTQSSRYLVKRTGEKVFLECVQDMDHENMFWYRQDPGLGLRLIYFSYDVKMKEKGDIPEGYSVSREKKERFSLILESASTNQTSMYLCASSLPEGAAFFGQGTRLTVV.

V gene TRBV10-1 combines with J gene TRBJ2-2; a possible D gene is TRBD1 (5 bases). Germline V gene data show CDR1 as WNHNN and CDR2 as SYGVQD (reference sequence). V was clipped by 6 bases and J by 0 bases, with 11 bases between them. The CDR3 length is 15 residues. CDR3 loop: CASREQESNTGELFF. In DNA, the CDR3 is TGCGCCAGCAGAGAACAGGAATCGAACACCGGGGAGCTGTTTTTT.

This clone has only a few counts. This chain connects TRBV10-3 to TRBJ2-2, with TRBD2 as a possible D gene (6 bases). V lost 0 bases and J 1 base, leaving 15 bases between the germline ends. CDR1 ENHRY and CDR2 SYGVKD come from the germline V gene. The CDR3 length is 18 residues. CDR3 loop: CAISESGWGGRNTGELFF. DNA for the CDR3: TGTGCCATCAGTGAGTCAGGGTGGGGAGGCCGGAACACCGGGGAGCTGTTTTTT.

This clone has just a few counts. The V call is TRBV27, the J call TRBJ2-7; TRBD1 matches at 10 bases. V gave up 5 bases and J gave up 3 bases; unmatched junction bases: 4. Germline assignment: CDR1 MNHEY and CDR2 SMNVEV (reference sequence). CDR3 length: 14 residues. CDR3 sequence: CASSPRDRGYEQYF. CDR3 DNA: TGTGCCAGCAGTCCCCGGGACAGGGGCTACGAGCAGTACTTC.

The V call is TRBV5-4, the J call TRBJ2-7; 8 positions agree with TRBD1. This CDR3 comprises 13 residues. Trimming at V came to 5 bases and at J to 6 bases, leaving 7 bases not matched to a gene. From germline, CDR1 is SGHNT and CDR2 YYREEE (reference sequence). CDR3 nucleotides: TGTGCCAGCAGACAAAAGGACAGGGCCGAGCAGTACTTC. This encodes CASRQKDRAEQYF.